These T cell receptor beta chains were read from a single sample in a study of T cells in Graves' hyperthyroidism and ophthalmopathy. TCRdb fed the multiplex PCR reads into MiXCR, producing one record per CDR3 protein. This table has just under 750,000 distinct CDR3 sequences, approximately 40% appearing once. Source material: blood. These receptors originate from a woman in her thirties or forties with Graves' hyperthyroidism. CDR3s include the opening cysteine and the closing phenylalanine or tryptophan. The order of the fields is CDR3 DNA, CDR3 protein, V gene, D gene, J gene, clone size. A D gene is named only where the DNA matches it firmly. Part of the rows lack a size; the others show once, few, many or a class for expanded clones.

cdr3_nt: TGTGCCACCGGGCTGGCGGGGTTTACCAACGAGCAGTACTTC
cdr3_aa: CATGLAGFTNEQYF
v_call: TRBV15
d_call: NA
j_call: TRBJ2-7
clone_size: NA

cdr3_nt: TGTGCCAGCAGCTCACCACAGGGAGTTGGCCAAGAGACCCAGTACTTC
cdr3_aa: CASSSPQGVGQETQYF
v_call: TRBV7-2
d_call: NA
j_call: TRBJ2-5
clone_size: NA

cdr3_nt: TGTGCCATCAGTGAGAAAGTGGACAGGGACTATAATTCACCCCTCCACTTT
cdr3_aa: CAISEKVDRDYNSPLHF
v_call: TRBV10-3
d_call: TRBD1
j_call: TRBJ1-6
clone_size: NA

cdr3_nt: TGTGCCAGCAGTTACTCGAGTGGGGCTAGTGGTTCACCCCTCCACTTT
cdr3_aa: CASSYSSGASGSPLHF
v_call: TRBV6-5
d_call: NA
j_call: TRBJ1-6
clone_size: few

cdr3_nt: TGCAGCGGTGGACAGGCTAACTATGGCTACACCTTC
cdr3_aa: CSGGQANYGYTF
v_call: TRBV29-1
d_call: TRBD1
j_call: TRBJ1-2
clone_size: NA

cdr3_nt: TGCGCCAGCAGTGAAAGACAGAGGACAGCCTACAATGAGCAGTTCTTC
cdr3_aa: CASSERQRTAYNEQFF
v_call: TRBV10-2
d_call: NA
j_call: TRBJ2-1
clone_size: NA

cdr3_nt: TGTGCCAGCAGCTTTTATCGGGATTCCGAGCAGTACTTC
cdr3_aa: CASSFYRDSEQYF
v_call: TRBV7-9
d_call: NA
j_call: TRBJ2-7
clone_size: NA

cdr3_nt: TGCACCATTAAGGGGGGTAACACTGAAGCTTTCTTT
cdr3_aa: CTIKGGNTEAFF
v_call: TRBV29-1
d_call: NA
j_call: TRBJ1-1
clone_size: many

cdr3_nt: TGTGCCAGCTCACCCCTAGGGGACACCATATATTTT
cdr3_aa: CASSPLGDTIYF
v_call: TRBV18
d_call: NA
j_call: TRBJ1-3
clone_size: NA

cdr3_nt: TGCAGTGCTAGTGCCGTAGGGGTCTCCTACGAGCAGTACTTC
cdr3_aa: CSASAVGVSYEQYF
v_call: TRBV20-1
d_call: NA
j_call: TRBJ2-7
clone_size: once

cdr3_nt: TGTGCCAGCCGGATATACGGGGACTATGGCTACACCTTC
cdr3_aa: CASRIYGDYGYTF
v_call: TRBV4-2
d_call: NA
j_call: TRBJ1-2
clone_size: NA

cdr3_nt: TGTGCCAGCAGTCCCCATGGCGAGCAGTACTTC
cdr3_aa: CASSPHGEQYF
v_call: TRBV7-2
d_call: NA
j_call: TRBJ2-7
clone_size: few

cdr3_nt: TGTGCCAGTAGTAGTAGGACTGCGAGCTCTGGAAACACCATATATTTT
cdr3_aa: CASSSRTASSGNTIYF
v_call: TRBV19
d_call: NA
j_call: TRBJ1-3
clone_size: few

cdr3_nt: TGTGCCACGGAGGGGACAGGGGGGGCCCACGAGCAGTACTTC
cdr3_aa: CATEGTGGAHEQYF
v_call: TRBV15
d_call: TRBD1
j_call: TRBJ2-7
clone_size: NA

cdr3_nt: TGTGCCAGCAGCCAAGATCTGGAAGGGAACTATGGCTACACCTTC
cdr3_aa: CASSQDLEGNYGYTF
v_call: TRBV4-2
d_call: NA
j_call: TRBJ1-2
clone_size: many

cdr3_nt: TGTGCCTCGGGGGGGCGGACCTCTCACGAGCAGTACTTC
cdr3_aa: CASGGRTSHEQYF
v_call: TRBV7-9
d_call: TRBD2
j_call: TRBJ2-7
clone_size: NA

cdr3_nt: TGTGCCAGCAGCCTCACCTCTTGGGACAGGGTGTATGGCTACACCTTC
cdr3_aa: CASSLTSWDRVYGYTF
v_call: TRBV6-1
d_call: TRBD1
j_call: TRBJ1-2
clone_size: NA

cdr3_nt: TGTGCCAGCAGCGTAGTCAGCGGGTCCACTGAAGCTTTCTTT
cdr3_aa: CASSVVSGSTEAFF
v_call: TRBV9
d_call: NA
j_call: TRBJ1-1
clone_size: many

cdr3_nt: TGCGCCAGCAGCTGGTCAACTGGAGGGCAAGAGACCCAGTACTTC
cdr3_aa: CASSWSTGGQETQYF
v_call: TRBV5-1
d_call: NA
j_call: TRBJ2-5
clone_size: NA

cdr3_nt: TGTGCCAGCAGTTTAGGGCCCTCGAACACTGAAGCTTTCTTT
cdr3_aa: CASSLGPSNTEAFF
v_call: TRBV5-1
d_call: NA
j_call: TRBJ1-1
clone_size: many

cdr3_nt: TGTGCCAGCACCCCGTGGGGGGAAACTAACTATGGCTACACCTTC
cdr3_aa: CASTPWGETNYGYTF
v_call: TRBV12-3/TRBV12-4
d_call: NA
j_call: TRBJ1-2
clone_size: NA

cdr3_nt: TGTGCCAGCAGGCCTGACCACGTCACTGAAGCTTTCTTT
cdr3_aa: CASRPDHVTEAFF
v_call: TRBV12-3/TRBV12-4
d_call: NA
j_call: TRBJ1-1
clone_size: few

cdr3_nt: TGTGCCACCCACACAGGGGCGTACAATCAGCCCCAGCATTTT
cdr3_aa: CATHTGAYNQPQHF
v_call: TRBV24-1
d_call: TRBD1
j_call: TRBJ1-5
clone_size: many

cdr3_nt: TGCAGCGTTGAGGCGACAGGCTCTGGAAACACCATATATTTT
cdr3_aa: CSVEATGSGNTIYF
v_call: TRBV29-1
d_call: NA
j_call: TRBJ1-3
clone_size: many

cdr3_nt: TGCGCCAGCAGCCAGGGAAGTGCACAGGGGGCTGGCCCGAGGGGCTACACCTTC
cdr3_aa: CASSQGSAQGAGPRGYTF
v_call: TRBV4-3
d_call: TRBD1
j_call: TRBJ1-2
clone_size: NA

cdr3_nt: TGTGCCAGCAGTCAGACTAGCAGGAACGAGCAGTCCTTC
cdr3_aa: CASSQTSRNEQSF
v_call: TRBV5-1
d_call: TRBD2
j_call: TRBJ2-7
clone_size: NA

cdr3_nt: TGTGCCAGTAGTATAGTCGGGTACGGAACTCAGCCCCAGCATTTT
cdr3_aa: CASSIVGYGTQPQHF
v_call: TRBV19
d_call: NA
j_call: TRBJ1-5
clone_size: many

cdr3_nt: TGTGCCAGCAGCCGAGGGGGCGCGAGCATGAACACTGAAGCTTTCTTT
cdr3_aa: CASSRGGASMNTEAFF
v_call: TRBV7-2
d_call: TRBD1
j_call: TRBJ1-1
clone_size: many

cdr3_nt: TGTGCCAGCAGCGTCGGGGCGGCTGAAGCTTTCTTT
cdr3_aa: CASSVGAAEAFF
v_call: TRBV9
d_call: NA
j_call: TRBJ1-1
clone_size: NA

cdr3_nt: TGCGCCAGCAGCCGACAGGGGACTTTTATGGACACTGAAGCTTTCTTT
cdr3_aa: CASSRQGTFMDTEAFF
v_call: TRBV4-1
d_call: TRBD1
j_call: TRBJ1-1
clone_size: NA